This record covers a single T cell receptor (beta chain). The data belong to a study of blood T cell repertoires in COVID-19. Study at large: Italy, Spain and the United States were the sources of the convalescent and acute COVID-19 samples. PBMCs, B-cell-depleted T cells, or T cells provided the cDNA or gDNA that made up the material.

TCRdb keeps only in-frame clones here, not all; method: immunoSEQ multiplex PCR. Of about 120,000 clones in the sample, approximately 81% were seen once. In germline, CDR1 is MNHEY, CDR2 SVGEGT. V lost 0 bases, J lost 0 bases, and 7 bases stayed unmatched. CDR3 length equals 18 residues. The TCR was taken from a man aged 60-69 years with acute or convalescent COVID-19. J is TRBJ2-7 and V is TRBV6-2 or TRBV6-3; 11 positions match TRBD2. Sequencing used peripheral blood. CDR3 protein: CASSYSTSGSTYSYEQYF. As DNA, the CDR3 is TGTGCCAGCAGTTACTCTACTAGCGGGAGTACTTACTCCTACGAGCAGTACTTC.